This entry lists 16 T cell receptor beta chains sequenced from one sample in a study of control samples from healthy donors and cancer patients. TCRdb's copy holds only in-frame clones and misses some; the assay was immunoSEQ multiplex PCR. The sample comprises 150,000 to 200,000 clones, about 93% of which are singletons, and more than 1.4% rests with the top ten. Sequencing input: blood. Source of these receptors: a man younger than 30 in good health.

The chain combines TRBV27 with TRBJ1-3; 8 nucleotides align to TRBD1. V dropped 6 bases and J dropped 0; count of bases not matched to a gene: 4. Germline V gene lookup returns CDR1 MNHEY and CDR2 SMNVEV (reference sequence). This CDR3 contains 15 residues. CDR3 nucleotides: TGTGCCAGCAGGGGACAGGCGATCTCTGGAAACACCATATATTTT. Its protein is CASRGQAISGNTIYF.

The J gene is TRBJ2-1, the V gene TRBV29-1; D gene ambiguous. The CDR3 has 15 residues. V was pared by 5 bases and J by 5 bases, with 19 bases between. Germline V gene sequence: CDR1 SQVTM, CDR2 ANQGSEA. The CDR3 here is CSVLWGWRRDNEQFF. The CDR3 DNA follows: TGCAGCGTTCTCTGGGGATGGCGGAGAGACAATGAGCAGTTCTTC.

The genes are TRBV24-1 and TRBJ2-3; possible D gene TRBD1, 6 bases. The V and J ends lost 5 bases and 2 bases respectively, with 13 bases between them. CDR3 length: 15 residues. Germline values: CDR1 KGHDR, CDR2 SFDVKD. CDR3 residues: CATSVPDRDTDTQYF. CDR3 DNA sequence: TGTGCCACCAGTGTCCCGGACAGAGACACAGATACGCAGTATTTT.

V usage is TRBV6-2 or TRBV6-3 and J usage is TRBJ1-2, with a tentative D call TRBD1 (5 bases). Trimming pared 4 bases from V and 0 bases from J, leaving 12 bases between. Per the germline V gene, CDR1 is MNHEY and CDR2 is SVGEGT. The CDR3 spans 15 residues. CDR3: CASSSWDQANYGYTF. In DNA, the CDR3 is TGTGCCAGCAGTTCGTGGGACCAAGCTAACTATGGCTACACCTTC.

The gene calls are TRBV5-4 and TRBJ2-2; 9 nucleotides line up with TRBD1. The germline V gene has CDR1 SGHNT and CDR2 YYREEE (reference sequence). This CDR3 is built from 16 residues. V trimming: 0 bases; J trimming: 6 bases; junction bases outside the gene matches: 6. The DNA for the CDR3 is TGTGCCAGCAGCTTGGGAGGACAGGGGTTACCCGGGGAGCTGTTTTTT. Encoded protein: CASSLGGQGLPGELFF.

The rearrangement links TRBV3-1 (or the pseudogene TRBV3-2) to TRBJ2-7; D might be TRBD1 or TRBD2, each matching 5 bases. V lost 6 bases and J lost 6, with 18 bases in between. The germline V gene has CDR1 LGHDT and CDR2 YNNKEL (reference sequence). The CDR3 has 14 residues. The DNA of the CDR3 is TGTGCCAGCAGTACACGGGGCGCTTCGGGCGAGCAGTACTTC. Translating gives CASSTRGASGEQYF.

This chain joins TRBV25-1 and TRBJ1-3; tentatively, D is TRBD1 (6 bases). This CDR3 is 15 amino acids long. Germline CDR1 is MGHDK and CDR2 is SYGVNS. V was pared by 6 bases and J by 4 bases, with 16 bases between. CDR3 DNA sequence: TGTGCCAGCAGCCCTCCCCAGGGGCCGGGAAACACCATATATTTT. Its translation is CASSPPQGPGNTIYF.

The rearrangement uses TRBV6-2 or TRBV6-3 and TRBJ1-1; 9 nucleotides align to TRBD1. The V gene's germline CDR1 is MNHEY and CDR2 SVGEGT. The CDR3 covers 15 residues. J was trimmed by 4 bases and V by 6 bases; bases with no gene match: 9. This chain's CDR3 is CASSGAGTGSTEAFF. The CDR3 DNA sequence: TGTGCCAGCAGCGGGGCCGGGACAGGGAGCACTGAAGCTTTCTTT.

The V call is TRBV2, the J call TRBJ2-1; TRBD2 agrees at 11 bases. The CDR3 runs 16 residues. V dropped 6 bases and J dropped 7; count of bases not matched to a gene: 11. Germline CDR1 SNHLY, CDR2 FYNNEI. CDR3 amino acids: CASRGSSGGFSNEQFF. CDR3 DNA sequence: TGTGCCAGCAGAGGATCTAGCGGGGGGTTTTCGAATGAGCAGTTCTTC.

This sequence joins TRBV9 and TRBJ2-5, with D unclear. The CDR3 has 18 amino acids. The V gene's germline CDR1 is SGDLS and CDR2 YYNGEE. With 0 bases removed from V and 5 bases from J, the gap between germline ends came to 23 bases. The CDR3, as DNA: TGTGCCAGCAGCGTAGGGGGTGGGGTGGTAGGGTCGGAGGAGACCCAGTACTTC. This encodes CASSVGGGVVGSEETQYF.

The chain links TRBV4-1 to TRBJ2-3; 10 bases map to TRBD1. CDR3 length equals 15 residues. Germline CDR1 is MGHRA and CDR2 is YSYEKL. J lost 3 bases, V lost 0 bases, and 0 bases had no gene match. The CDR3 is CASSQEDRGTDTQYF. CDR3 bases: TGCGCCAGCAGCCAAGAGGACAGGGGGACAGATACGCAGTATTTT.

J is TRBJ1-3 and V is TRBV19; no clear D. The V and J ends lost 2 bases and 0 bases respectively, with 14 bases between them. CDR3 length: 17 amino acids. Germline loops: CDR1 LNHDA, CDR2 SQIVND (reference sequence). CDR3 DNA sequence: TGTGCCAGTAGTATATTGGAAGGGCCTAGCTCTGGAAACACCATATATTTT. Its translation is CASSILEGPSSGNTIYF. Looking up the rest from reference TRBV19 and TRBJ1-3 gives the full variable domain: DGGITQSPKYLFRKEGQNVTLSCEQNLNHDAMYWYRQDPGQGLRLIYYSQIVNDFQKGDIAEGYSVSREKKESFPLTVTSAQKNPTAFYLCASSILEGPSSGNTIYFGEGSWLTVV.

Turning to this clone: Other DNA sequences in the same sample also yield this CDR3. The J gene is TRBJ1-1, the V gene TRBV30; D uncertain. Germline V gene data show CDR1 as GTSNPN and CDR2 as SVGIG (reference sequence). Trimming took off 0 bases at V and 0 bases at J, with 5 bases between the two ends. This CDR3 is 13 amino acids long. This CDR3 is CAWSVLMNTEAFF. The CDR3, as DNA: TGTGCCTGGAGTGTATTGATGAACACTGAAGCTTTCTTT.

CDR3 loop: CASRRIKNGQGGEQYF. The CDR3 DNA follows: TGTGCCAGCCGACGCATAAAAAACGGACAGGGCGGCGAGCAGTACTTC. The chain employs TRBV7-9 and TRBJ2-7, with TRBD1 identical over 8 bases. The J segment lost 6 bases and the V segment lost 8 bases, leaving 18 bases of the junction unmatched. The CDR3 sequence is 16 residues long. The germline V gene has CDR1 SEHNR and CDR2 FQNEAQ (reference sequence).

This clone was counted a single time. This rearrangement joins TRBV19 to TRBJ1-1; D is uncertain. The CDR3 loop spans 17 amino acids. Germline V gives CDR1 LNHDA, CDR2 SQIVND (reference sequence). The ends were cut back, 0 bases at V and 3 bases at J, with 17 bases in the middle. The CDR3 DNA reads as TGTGCCAGTAGTATAGATTTCGGCTCCATGGGTGACACTGAAGCTTTCTTT. Translating gives CASSIDFGSMGDTEAFF.

The chain links TRBV5-8 to TRBJ2-3, with D perhaps matching TRBD1 (6 bases). The V gene's germline CDR1 is SGHTS and CDR2 YDEGEE. The germline V and J ends were trimmed by 5 bases and 7 bases, with 14 bases remaining between them. The CDR3 consists of 13 residues. The CDR3 nucleotides read TGTGCCAGCAGTTCAGGGGAGCGAAATACGCAGTATTTT. Protein product: CASSSGERNTQYF.